The rows below give T cell receptor beta chains drawn from one sample of a study of blood T cell repertoires in COVID-19. Data came from immunoSEQ multiplex PCR; TCRdb stores just in-frame clones and leaves some out. Found here are over 200,000 clones, 75% to 90% of them singletons; the top ten hold roughly 3%. Sequenced sample: peripheral blood. The receptor set was obtained from a man aged 25-40 years with COVID-19, enrolled during active disease. Both conserved end residues are part of each CDR3. A D gene is named only where the DNA matches it firmly. Clone size is stated in some rows and not others, as once, few, many or a class when expanded.

v_gene: TRBV24-1; abundance: NA; j_gene: TRBJ1-5; d_gene: NA; CDR3aa: CATSDRVDQPQHF; CDR3nt: TGTGCCACCAGTGACAGGGTCGATCAGCCCCAGCATTTT
v_gene: TRBV4-2; abundance: NA; j_gene: TRBJ1-2; d_gene: TRBD1; CDR3aa: CASSQLRGQGAGGYTF; CDR3nt: TGTGCCAGCAGCCAACTCAGAGGACAGGGGGCGGGTGGCTACACCTTC
v_gene: TRBV12-5; abundance: NA; j_gene: TRBJ1-1; d_gene: TRBD1; CDR3aa: CASGPRTGLNTEAFF; CDR3nt: TGTGCTAGTGGTCCCCGGACAGGCTTGAACACTGAAGCTTTCTTT
v_gene: TRBV6-6; abundance: few; j_gene: TRBJ1-5; d_gene: TRBD1; CDR3aa: CASTGQGIVQPQHF; CDR3nt: TGTGCCAGCACCGGACAGGGAATAGTTCAGCCCCAGCATTTT
v_gene: TRBV5-4; abundance: NA; j_gene: TRBJ2-7; d_gene: TRBD1; CDR3aa: CASSLAADRAYEQYF; CDR3nt: TGTGCCAGCAGCTTGGCCGCTGACAGGGCCTACGAGCAGTACTTC
v_gene: TRBV7-9; abundance: NA; j_gene: TRBJ2-5; d_gene: TRBD2; CDR3aa: CASSLGLAEETQYF; CDR3nt: TGTGCCAGCAGCTTGGGACTAGCGGAAGAGACCCAGTACTTC
v_gene: TRBV30; abundance: NA; j_gene: TRBJ1-1; d_gene: TRBD1; CDR3aa: CAWSVDRVYTEAFF; CDR3nt: TGTGCCTGGAGTGTCGACAGGGTGTACACTGAAGCTTTCTTT
v_gene: TRBV4-3; abundance: NA; j_gene: TRBJ2-7; d_gene: TRBD2; CDR3aa: CASSQDPSGNYEQYF; CDR3nt: TGCGCCAGCAGCCAAGACCCTAGCGGGAACTACGAGCAGTACTTC
v_gene: TRBV5-4; abundance: NA; j_gene: TRBJ2-7; d_gene: TRBD2; CDR3aa: CASSLSSGGVYEQYF; CDR3nt: TGTGCCAGCAGCTTGTCTAGCGGGGGAGTCTACGAGCAGTACTTC
v_gene: TRBV5-1; abundance: once; j_gene: TRBJ2-1; d_gene: NA; CDR3aa: CASSSGGYNEQFF; CDR3nt: TGCGCCAGCAGCTCCGGAGGGTACAATGAGCAGTTCTTC
v_gene: TRBV18; abundance: NA; j_gene: TRBJ1-1; d_gene: TRBD1; CDR3aa: CASSLVRTGLTEAFF; CDR3nt: TGTGCCAGCTCACTCGTTCGGACAGGGCTCACTGAAGCTTTCTTT
v_gene: TRBV18; abundance: NA; j_gene: TRBJ2-7; d_gene: NA; CDR3aa: CASSPDLYREAEQYF; CDR3nt: TGTGCCAGCTCTCCGGATCTTTATAGGGAGGCCGAGCAGTACTTC
v_gene: TRBV30; abundance: NA; j_gene: TRBJ2-7; d_gene: NA; CDR3aa: CAWSIAAEQYF; CDR3nt: TGTGCCTGGAGCATAGCGGCTGAGCAGTACTTC
v_gene: TRBV18; abundance: NA; j_gene: TRBJ1-1; d_gene: NA; CDR3aa: CASSPVMNTEAFF; CDR3nt: TGTGCCAGCTCACCCGTTATGAACACTGAAGCTTTCTTT
v_gene: TRBV7-2; abundance: NA; j_gene: TRBJ1-5; d_gene: NA; CDR3aa: CASSGHGVGNQPQHF; CDR3nt: TGTGCCAGCAGCGGCCACGGAGTAGGTAATCAGCCCCAGCATTTT
v_gene: TRBV7-2; abundance: NA; j_gene: TRBJ1-2; d_gene: NA; CDR3aa: CASSLGEGNYGYTF; CDR3nt: TGTGCCAGCAGCTTAGGGGAGGGAAACTATGGCTACACCTTC
v_gene: TRBV19; abundance: NA; j_gene: TRBJ1-1; d_gene: NA; CDR3aa: CASSITGLSRGTEAFF; CDR3nt: TGTGCCAGTAGTATTACCGGGCTCTCAAGGGGAACTGAAGCTTTCTTT
v_gene: TRBV28; abundance: NA; j_gene: TRBJ2-7; d_gene: NA; CDR3aa: CASRETVTYEQYF; CDR3nt: TGTGCCAGCAGAGAAACAGTAACCTACGAGCAGTACTTC